This TCR beta chain was identified in a study of shared clonotypes between healthy human individuals. It was into CD45RA+ naive and CD45RA-negative memory subsets that the CD4+ cells were split. TCRdb's table, derived via immunoSEQ multiplex PCR, lists solely in-frame clones and lacks some. The data contain more than 2 million clones, 90% to 95% of them singletons. Broader study findings: Across a handful of donors, naive CD4 shared 4.5% to 6%, naive CD8 3% to 3.5%, memory CD4 more than 2%, memory CD8 0.4% to 0.5%. The study generally estimated greater richness for naive than memory subsets.

In regard to this clone: What it binds is not known.

Trimming took off 0 bases at V and 6 bases at J, with 9 bases between the two ends. The CDR3 has 13 amino acids. Germline lookup yields CDR1 LGHNT and CDR2 FRNRAP. Specimen: naive CD4+ T cells sorted from blood. This sample's subset: CD45RA+ positively selected. The receptor's source is a man aged 18 to 30 in good health. The V call is TRBV12-5, the J call TRBJ2-7; D is uncertain. This chain's CDR3 is CASGLVGVGEQYF. The CDR3 DNA follows: TGTGCTAGTGGTTTGGTTGGCGTGGGCGAGCAGTACTTC. The whole variable domain, filled in from reference TRBV12-5 and TRBJ2-7, reads DARVTQTPRHKVTEMGQEVTMRCQPILGHNTVFWYRQTMMQGLELLAYFRNRAPLDDSGMPKDRFSAEMPDATLATLKIQPSEPRDSAVYFCASGLVGVGEQYFGPGTRLTVT.